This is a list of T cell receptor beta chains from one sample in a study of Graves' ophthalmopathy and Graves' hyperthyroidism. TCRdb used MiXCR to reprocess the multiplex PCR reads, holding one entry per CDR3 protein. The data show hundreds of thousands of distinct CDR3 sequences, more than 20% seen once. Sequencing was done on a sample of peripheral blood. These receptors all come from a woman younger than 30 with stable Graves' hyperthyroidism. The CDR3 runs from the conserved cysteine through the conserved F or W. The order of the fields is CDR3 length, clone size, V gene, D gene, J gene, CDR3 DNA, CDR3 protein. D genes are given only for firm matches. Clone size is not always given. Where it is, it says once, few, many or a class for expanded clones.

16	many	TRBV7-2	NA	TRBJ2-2	TGTGCCAGCAAGCCGAAGGGACTTCCAAACACCGGGGAGCTGTTTTTT	CASKPKGLPNTGELFF
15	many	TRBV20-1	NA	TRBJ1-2	TGCAGTGCTAAAGAGCCGTCCACGGCCTTCTATGGCTACACCTTC	CSAKEPSTAFYGYTF
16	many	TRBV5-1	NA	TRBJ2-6	TGCGCCAGCAGCTTGGGGGGCGCATCTGGGGCCAACGTCCTGACTTTC	CASSLGGASGANVLTF
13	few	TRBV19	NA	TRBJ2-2	TGTGCCAGTAGTCATAGGGACACCGGGGAGCTGTTTTTT	CASSHRDTGELFF
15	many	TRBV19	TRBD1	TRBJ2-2	TGTGCCAGTAGTATAGGGACAGGGCGCACCGGGGAGCTGTTTTTT	CASSIGTGRTGELFF
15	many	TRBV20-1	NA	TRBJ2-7	TGCAGTGCCCCACTGGGGGCGGCAAGCTCCTACGAGCAGTACTTC	CSAPLGAASSYEQYF
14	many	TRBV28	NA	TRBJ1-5	TGTGCCAGCGGCACCTGGGACAGCAATCAGCCCCAGCATTTT	CASGTWDSNQPQHF
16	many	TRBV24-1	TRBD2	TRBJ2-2	TGTGCCACCAATCCCCTGGCTAGCGGAAACCCCGGGGAGCTGTTTTTT	CATNPLASGNPGELFF
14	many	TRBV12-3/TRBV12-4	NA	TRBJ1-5	TGTGCCAGCAGTTTCACAGGGACCGGTCAGCCCCAGCATTTT	CASSFTGTGQPQHF
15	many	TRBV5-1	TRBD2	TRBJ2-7	TGCGCCAGCAGCTTGGTAGCGGGAAACTCCTACGAGCAGTACTTC	CASSLVAGNSYEQYF
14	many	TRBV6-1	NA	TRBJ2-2	TGTGCCAGTCATCGGACTGTTAACACCGGGGAGCTGTTTTTT	CASHRTVNTGELFF
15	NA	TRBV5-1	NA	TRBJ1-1	TGCGCCAGCACCCTTGGCCCGACAGGCCTGGCTGAAGCTTTCTTT	CASTLGPTGLAEAFF
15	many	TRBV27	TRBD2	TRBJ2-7	TGTGCCAGCGGCGTTTCTGAACTAGCGCGTGAGGGGCAGTACTTC	CASGVSELAREGQYF
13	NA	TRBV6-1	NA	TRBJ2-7	TGTGCCAGCAGCCGTGGGACCGAAGACGAGCAGTACTTC	CASSRGTEDEQYF
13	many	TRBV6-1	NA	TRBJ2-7	TGTGCCAGCCTCACTCAGGTCTCCTACGAGCAGTACTTC	CASLTQVSYEQYF
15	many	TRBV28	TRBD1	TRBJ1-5	TGTGCCAGCAGTCTTGGCGACAGGGGCAATCAGCCCCAGCATTTT	CASSLGDRGNQPQHF
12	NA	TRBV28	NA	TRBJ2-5	TGTGCCAGCAGTTATGACACCCGGACCCAGTACTTC	CASSYDTRTQYF
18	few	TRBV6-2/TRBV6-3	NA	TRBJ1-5	TGTGCCAGCAGTTACAAGGGACTCAAGCGTCCGGCACGGCAGCCCCAGCATTTT	CASSYKGLKRPARQPQHF
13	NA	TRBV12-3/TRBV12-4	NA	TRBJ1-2	TGTGCCAGCAGTTTGGAGCGAATGAATGGCTACACCTTC	CASSLERMNGYTF
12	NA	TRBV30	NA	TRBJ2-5	TGTGCCTACGAGGGCGGAGGGGAGACCCAGTACTTC	CAYEGGGETQYF
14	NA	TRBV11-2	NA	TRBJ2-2	TGTGCCAGCAGAAAAATTACAGGGACCGGGGAGCTGTTTTTT	CASRKITGTGELFF